A selection of T cell receptor beta chains follows, all from one sample in a study of T cells in Graves' hyperthyroidism and ophthalmopathy. MiXCR, run by TCRdb on the multiplex PCR reads, gives a single entry per CDR3 protein. The sample comprises almost 350,000 distinct CDR3 sequences, 15% to 20% of which are singletons, and 15% to 18% rests with the top ten. The sample consisted of blood. These receptors all come from a woman in her forties with Graves' ophthalmopathy. Both conserved end residues are part of each CDR3. D genes are given only for firm matches. Some rows have no size entry. The others give once, few or many, or a class for an expanded clone.

CDR3aa	CDR3nt	v_gene	j_gene	d_gene	abundance
CASIAGGGNEQFF	TGTGCCAGCATAGCGGGAGGGGGGAATGAGCAGTTCTTC	TRBV25-1	TRBJ2-1	TRBD2	NA
CASSLARTPGNTIYF	TGTGCCAGCAGCTTAGCTCGGACACCCGGAAACACCATATATTTT	TRBV7-2	TRBJ1-3	NA	many
CASSLREVSGAYYGYTF	TGTGCCAGCAGCTTAAGGGAGGTGTCAGGCGCTTACTATGGCTACACCTTC	TRBV7-8	TRBJ1-2	NA	many
CVSSRPPGAGETQYF	TGTGTCAGCAGCCGCCCCCCAGGGGCAGGGGAGACCCAGTACTTC	TRBV28	TRBJ2-5	NA	NA
CASSQDGGFEQYF	TGCGCCAGCAGCCAAGACGGTGGATTCGAGCAGTACTTC	TRBV4-1	TRBJ2-7	NA	many
CSVEEPINRGHSGYTF	TGCAGCGTTGAAGAACCTATAAACAGGGGGCATAGTGGCTACACCTTC	TRBV29-1	TRBJ1-2	TRBD1	many
CASSPRRAHYEQYF	TGTGCCAGCAGCCCACGCAGGGCTCACTACGAGCAGTACTTC	TRBV7-8	TRBJ2-7	NA	many
CASSWSLAGNYEQYF	TGTGCCAGCAGTTGGTCCCTAGCGGGCAACTACGAGCAGTACTTC	TRBV12-3/TRBV12-4	TRBJ2-7	TRBD2	many
CASSSRRDPEAFF	TGTGCCAGCAGCAGCCGAAGAGATCCTGAAGCTTTCTTT	TRBV12-3/TRBV12-4	TRBJ1-1	NA	few
CASNLEMWGPYNEQFF	TGTGCCAGCAACTTAGAAATGTGGGGACCGTACAATGAGCAGTTCTTC	TRBV11-3	TRBJ2-1	NA	many
CSASGGNQPQHF	TGCAGTGCCTCGGGGGGCAATCAGCCCCAGCATTTT	TRBV20-1	TRBJ1-5	NA	many
CASSLTGLSHTEAFF	TGCGCCAGCAGCTTAACAGGGCTTTCCCACACTGAAGCTTTCTTT	TRBV4-1	TRBJ1-1	NA	many
CASSRTGNTIYF	TGTGCCAGCAGTCGCACCGGAAACACCATATATTTT	TRBV12-3/TRBV12-4	TRBJ1-3	NA	many
CATSEGQGANQPQHF	TGTGCCACCAGTGAGGGACAGGGGGCGAATCAGCCCCAGCATTTT	TRBV24-1	TRBJ1-5	TRBD1	many
CASSSTDRGIEAFF	TGTGCCAGCAGCTCCACCGACAGGGGAATAGAAGCTTTCTTT	TRBV7-2	TRBJ1-1	TRBD1	many
CASGSVRVGSNQPQHF	TGTGCCAGCGGGTCCGTCCGAGTGGGCAGCAATCAGCCCCAGCATTTT	TRBV6-2/TRBV6-3	TRBJ1-5	NA	many
CASSLGLENGELFF	TGCGCCAGCAGCTTGGGACTAGAAAACGGGGAGCTGTTTTTT	TRBV5-1	TRBJ2-2	NA	few
CASSPPGQGNSPLHF	TGTGCCAGCAGCCCGCCGGGACAGGGTAATTCACCCCTCCACTTT	TRBV16	TRBJ1-6	TRBD1	many
CAVRDRALVSYNSPLHF	TGTGCCGTCCGGGACAGGGCGCTGGTCTCCTATAATTCACCCCTCCACTTT	TRBV28	TRBJ1-6	TRBD1	many
CASSGLGSTIYEQYF	TGTGCCAGCAGTGGACTAGGCTCAACGATCTACGAGCAGTACTTC	TRBV6-2/TRBV6-3	TRBJ2-7	TRBD2	once
CASSLEGLGQYF	TGTGCCAGCAGCTTGGAAGGTTTGGGGCAGTACTTC	TRBV5-6	TRBJ2-7	NA	few
CATSAPDGDHEQYF	TGTGCCACCAGTGCCCCGGACGGGGACCACGAGCAGTACTTC	TRBV24-1	TRBJ2-7	NA	many
CASSVNAAANQPQPF	TGTGCCAGCAGCGTAAATGCGGCAGCCAATCAGCCCCAGCCTTTT	TRBV9	TRBJ1-5	NA	NA
CASSATSFRETQYF	TGTGCCAGCAGTGCGACTAGCTTTCGAGAGACCCAGTACTTC	TRBV6-1	TRBJ2-5	TRBD2	NA
CASSGSVVVGETQYF	TGTGCCAGCAGCGGCTCGGTCGTGGTTGGGGAGACCCAGTACTTC	TRBV9	TRBJ2-5	NA	NA
CASSLEAEKETQYF	TGTGCCAGCAGCTTAGAGGCAGAAAAAGAGACCCAGTACTTC	TRBV7-9	TRBJ2-5	NA	many
CASRTGIGLYEQYF	TGTGCCAGCAGAACAGGGATCGGCTTATACGAGCAGTACTTC	TRBV27	TRBJ2-7	NA	many
CASSLAGPASYEQYF	TGTGCCAGCAGCTTAGCCGGGCCCGCCTCCTACGAGCAGTACTTC	TRBV7-8	TRBJ2-7	NA	many
CASTRLAGGPEQYF	TGTGCCAGCACTCGACTAGCGGGAGGGCCCGAGCAGTACTTC	TRBV6-1	TRBJ2-7	TRBD2	few
CAISEGGQGTEAFF	TGTGCCATCAGTGAGGGGGGACAGGGAACTGAAGCTTTCTTT	TRBV10-3	TRBJ1-1	TRBD1	NA
CSARGQLVTEAFF	TGCAGTGCTAGGGGACAGTTAGTCACTGAAGCTTTCTTT	TRBV20-1	TRBJ1-1	TRBD1	many
CASIPGLADTGELFF	TGTGCCAGCATCCCGGGACTAGCAGACACCGGGGAGCTGTTTTTT	TRBV12-3/TRBV12-4	TRBJ2-2	TRBD2	many
CASSRQGASKNIQYF	TGTGCCAGCAGCCGACAGGGGGCTTCCAAAAACATTCAGTACTTC	TRBV28	TRBJ2-4	TRBD1	many
CASSLSGSMETQYF	TGTGCCAGCAGCTTATCCGGGTCAATGGAGACCCAGTACTTC	TRBV7-2	TRBJ2-5	NA	many
CASSLSTGDTEAFF	TGTGCCAGCAGCTTAAGTACGGGGGACACTGAAGCTTTCTTT	TRBV11-2	TRBJ1-1	NA	many
CASSFGDNSGNTIYF	TGTGCCAGCAGCTTCGGGGACAACTCTGGAAACACCATATATTTT	TRBV7-8	TRBJ1-3	NA	many
CAWKAYTGELFF	TGTGCCTGGAAGGCCTACACCGGGGAGCTGTTTTTT	TRBV30	TRBJ2-2	NA	many
CASSIQGYTEAFF	TGTGCCAGTAGTATACAGGGGTACACTGAAGCTTTCTTT	TRBV19	TRBJ1-1	NA	many
CASSRTGGASTSSYEQYF	TGTGCCAGCAGTCGGACAGGGGGCGCTTCCACGAGCTCCTACGAGCAGTACTTC	TRBV28	TRBJ2-7	TRBD1	many
CASSYRGHGYTF	TGTGCCAGCAGCTACAGGGGCCATGGCTACACCTTC	TRBV7-2	TRBJ1-2	TRBD1	NA
CASSLMAPGQGYEQYF	TGTGCCAGCAGTTTAATGGCCCCGGGACAGGGGTACGAGCAGTACTTC	TRBV27	TRBJ2-7	TRBD1	many
CSARERTSGRAGYEQYF	TGCAGTGCTAGAGAACGTACTAGCGGGAGGGCTGGGTACGAGCAGTACTTC	TRBV20-1	TRBJ2-7	TRBD2	once
CASSATSGRGYEQFF	TGTGCCAGCAGTGCAACTAGCGGCCGGGGTTATGAGCAGTTCTTC	TRBV6-1	TRBJ2-1	TRBD2	many
CASSLDLGRAGETQYF	TGTGCCAGCAGTTTAGATCTCGGGAGGGCCGGAGAGACCCAGTACTTC	TRBV12-3/TRBV12-4	TRBJ2-5	TRBD2	many
CAISGQREVPYEQYF	TGTGCCATCAGTGGCCAGCGGGAGGTTCCCTACGAGCAGTACTTC	TRBV10-3	TRBJ2-7	TRBD2	many
CASQDPGTSYEQYF	TGTGCCAGCCAAGACCCCGGGACTAGCTACGAGCAGTACTTC	TRBV2	TRBJ2-7	TRBD2	many
CASSLWQGASYEQYF	TGTGCCAGCAGCCTGTGGCAGGGCGCCTCCTACGAGCAGTACTTC	TRBV11-2	TRBJ2-7	NA	few
CASSPQGAGGSNQPQHF	TGTGCCAGCTCACCTCAAGGGGCAGGGGGTAGCAATCAGCCCCAGCATTTT	TRBV18	TRBJ1-5	TRBD1	NA